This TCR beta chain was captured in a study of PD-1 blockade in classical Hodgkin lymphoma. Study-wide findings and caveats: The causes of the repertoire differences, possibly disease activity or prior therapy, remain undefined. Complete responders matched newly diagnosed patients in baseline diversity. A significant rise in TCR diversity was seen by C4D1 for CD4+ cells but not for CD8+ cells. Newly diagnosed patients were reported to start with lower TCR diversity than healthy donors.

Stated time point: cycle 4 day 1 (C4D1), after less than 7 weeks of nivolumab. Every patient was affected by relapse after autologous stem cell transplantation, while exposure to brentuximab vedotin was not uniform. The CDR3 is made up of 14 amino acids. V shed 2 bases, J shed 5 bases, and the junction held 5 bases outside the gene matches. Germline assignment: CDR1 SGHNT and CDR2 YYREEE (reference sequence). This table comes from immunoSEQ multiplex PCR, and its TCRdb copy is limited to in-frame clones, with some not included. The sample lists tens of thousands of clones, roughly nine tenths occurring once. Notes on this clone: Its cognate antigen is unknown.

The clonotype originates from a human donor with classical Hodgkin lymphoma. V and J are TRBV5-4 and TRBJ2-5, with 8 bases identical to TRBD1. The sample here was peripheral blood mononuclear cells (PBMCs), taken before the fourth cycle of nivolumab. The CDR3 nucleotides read TGTGCCAGCAGCTTACAGGGGGTGGAGGAGACCCAGTACTTC. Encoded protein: CASSLQGVEETQYF. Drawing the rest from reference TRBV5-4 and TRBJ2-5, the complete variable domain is ETGVTQSPTHLIKTRGQQVTLRCSSQSGHNTVSWYQQALGQGPQFIFQYYREEENGRGNFPPRFSGLQFPNYSSELNVNALELDDSALYLCASSLQGVEETQYFGPGTRLLVL.